This TCR beta chain was observed in a study of CXCR3-negative and CXCR3-positive naive CD8 T cells. Notes on the study in general: Most assays used freshly isolated PBMCs, as cryopreservation partially reduced CXCR3. Both naive subsets, CXCR3-negative and CXCR3-positive, displayed similar TRBV-TRBJ usage, unlike memory cells.

5' RACE with UMI labels generated the TRB cDNA libraries. TCRdb reprocessed the 5' RACE reads and stores each CDR3 protein as one record, lacking DNA. The sample table includes fewer than 60,000 distinct CDR3 sequences. This CDR3 region has 12 residues. Germline V gene data show CDR1 as SEHNR and CDR2 as FQNEAQ (reference sequence). To note about this clonotype: Its antigen is as yet unknown.

Every individual CD8+ T cell subset underwent sorting in triplicate at 280,000 or so cells apiece. Sequenced input: memory CD8+ T cells from blood. V usage is TRBV7-9 and J usage is TRBJ2-7. This receptor was identified in a human donor in good health. Some clones in this sample may be carry-over from other donors' samples. The CDR3: CASSLGIDEQYF.